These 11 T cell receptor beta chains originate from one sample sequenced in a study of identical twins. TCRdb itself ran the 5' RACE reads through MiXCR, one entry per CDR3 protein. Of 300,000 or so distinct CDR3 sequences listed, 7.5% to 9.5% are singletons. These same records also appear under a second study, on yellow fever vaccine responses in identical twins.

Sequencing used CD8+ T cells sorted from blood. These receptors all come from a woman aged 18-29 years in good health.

The CDR3 bases are TGCGCCAGCAGCCCCGCCCCACTACTGGAGGGCTACGAGCAGTACTTC. The encoded protein is CASSPAPLLEGYEQYF. V gene TRBV5-1 combines with J gene TRBJ2-7; D may be TRBD2 (6 bases). V lost 4 bases and J 3 bases, leaving 20 bases between the germline ends. This CDR3 is 16 amino acids long. Germline V gives CDR1 SGHRS, CDR2 YFSETQ.

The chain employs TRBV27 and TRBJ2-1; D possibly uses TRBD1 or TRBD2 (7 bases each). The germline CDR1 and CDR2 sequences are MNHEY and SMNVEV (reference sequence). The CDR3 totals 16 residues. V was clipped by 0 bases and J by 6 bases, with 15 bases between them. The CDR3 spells CASSLSGLRGGNEQFF. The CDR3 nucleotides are TGTGCCAGCAGTTTATCAGGGCTCAGGGGGGGCAATGAGCAGTTCTTC.

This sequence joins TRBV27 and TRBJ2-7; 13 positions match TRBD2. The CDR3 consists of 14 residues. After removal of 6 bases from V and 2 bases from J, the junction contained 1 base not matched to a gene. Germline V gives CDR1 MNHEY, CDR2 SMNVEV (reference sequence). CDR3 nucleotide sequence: TGTGCCAGCAGCGGGACTAGCGGGACCTACGAGCAGTACTTC. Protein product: CASSGTSGTYEQYF.

The CDR3: CASSPASGGVYNEQFF. The CDR3 DNA sequence: TGCGCCAGCAGCCCCGCTAGCGGGGGGGTTTACAATGAGCAGTTCTTC. J is TRBJ2-1 and V is TRBV5-1; 12 bases line up with TRBD2. Germline V gives CDR1 SGHRS, CDR2 YFSETQ. Losses at the gene ends were 4 bases for V and 4 bases for J; bases not matched to a gene: 6. CDR3 length: 16 residues.

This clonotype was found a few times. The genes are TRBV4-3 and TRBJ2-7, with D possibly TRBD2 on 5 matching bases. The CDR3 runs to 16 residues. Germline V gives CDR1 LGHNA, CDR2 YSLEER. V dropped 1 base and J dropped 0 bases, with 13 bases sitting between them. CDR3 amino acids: CASSQGTLGISYEQYF. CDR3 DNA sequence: TGCGCCAGCAGCCAAGGGACTCTTGGAATCTCCTACGAGCAGTACTTC.

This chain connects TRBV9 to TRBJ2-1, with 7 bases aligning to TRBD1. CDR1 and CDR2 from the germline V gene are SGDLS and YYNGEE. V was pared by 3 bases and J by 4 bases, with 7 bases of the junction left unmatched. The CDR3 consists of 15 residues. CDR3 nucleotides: TGTGCCAGCAGCGGCCGGGACAGATTATACAATGAGCAGTTCTTC. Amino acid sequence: CASSGRDRLYNEQFF.

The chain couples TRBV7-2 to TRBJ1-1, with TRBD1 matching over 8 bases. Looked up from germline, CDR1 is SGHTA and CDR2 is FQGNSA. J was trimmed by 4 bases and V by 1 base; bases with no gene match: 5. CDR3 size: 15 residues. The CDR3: CASSLGQTGGTEAFF. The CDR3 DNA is TGTGCCAGCAGCTTAGGGCAAACAGGGGGCACTGAAGCTTTCTTT.

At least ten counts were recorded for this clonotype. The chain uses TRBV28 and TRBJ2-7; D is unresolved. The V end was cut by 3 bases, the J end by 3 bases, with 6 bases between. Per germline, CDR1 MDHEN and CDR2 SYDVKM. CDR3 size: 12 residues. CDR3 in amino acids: CASSFTLYEQYF. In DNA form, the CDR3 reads TGTGCCAGCAGTTTTACCCTCTACGAGCAGTACTTC.

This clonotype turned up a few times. CDR3 in amino acids: CASSPFGQRGYEQYF. The CDR3 nucleotides are TGTGCCAGCAGCCCATTTGGGCAGCGTGGATACGAGCAGTACTTC. The J gene is TRBJ2-7, the V gene TRBV11-2, with D uncertain. Deletions cut 5 bases from V and 4 bases from J, with 18 bases between. The CDR3 contains 15 residues. Germline V CDR1 and CDR2: SGHAT, FQNNGV.

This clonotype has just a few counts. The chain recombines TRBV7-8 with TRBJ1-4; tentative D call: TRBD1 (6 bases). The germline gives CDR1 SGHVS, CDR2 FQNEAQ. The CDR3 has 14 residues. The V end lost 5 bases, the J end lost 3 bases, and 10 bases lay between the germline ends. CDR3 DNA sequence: TGTGCCAGCAGCCAGTGGACAGCTAATGAAAAACTGTTTTTT. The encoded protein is CASSQWTANEKLFF.

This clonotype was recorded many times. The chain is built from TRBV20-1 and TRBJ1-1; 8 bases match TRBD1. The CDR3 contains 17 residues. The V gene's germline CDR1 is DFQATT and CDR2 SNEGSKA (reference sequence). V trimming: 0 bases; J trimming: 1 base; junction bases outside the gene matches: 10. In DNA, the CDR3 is TGCAGTGCTAGAGATCCCTCGGACAGGGTACAGAACACTGAAGCTTTCTTT. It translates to CSARDPSDRVQNTEAFF.